This T cell receptor (beta chain) stems from a study of T cells after yellow fever vaccination. TCRdb ran MiXCR on the 5' RACE reads and lists one entry per CDR3 protein. This table has 350,000 to 450,000 distinct CDR3 sequences, approximately 19% appearing once. In its sample, this clonotype was seen a few times. The clonotype was recovered from a man aged 18 to 30 who received the YFV17D yellow fever vaccine. The sample was PBMCs, taken before the yellow fever booster vaccination.

For the CDR3, the DNA is TGCGCCAGCAGCCAGGGTAGCGGAAATCTCTACGAGCAGTACTTC. Its translation: CASSQGSGNLYEQYF. This chain uses TRBV4-3 with TRBJ2-7; a possible D gene is TRBD2 (6 bases). Germline loops: CDR1 LGHNA, CDR2 YSLEER. V was trimmed by 3 bases and J by 3 bases, leaving 15 bases between them. The CDR3 spans 15 residues.